This TCR beta chain came from a study of blood T cells in healthy people across ages. Study outcomes and limitations: Diversity was higher, and naive CD4+ cells more numerous, in long-lived donors than in aged donors.

Concerning this clonotype itself: As yet, its antigen is unknown.

A sample-barcoded 5' primer and a J-beta primer mix were used in a second PCR of roughly 7 to 11 cycles. Template switching added a 12-random-nucleotide identifier to every cDNA molecule. Individual samples furnished no less than 2.5 million CDR3-containing paired-end reads apiece. TCRdb processed the 5' RACE reads anew with MiXCR; each CDR3 protein has one entry. The sample has about 1,500,000 distinct CDR3 sequences, 28% seen once. Germline lookup yields CDR1 DFQATT and CDR2 SNEGSKA (reference sequence). The germline V and J ends were trimmed by 2 bases and 11 bases, with 12 bases remaining between them. The length of the CDR3 is 11 residues.

This receptor was identified in a woman in her 30s in good health. Sequenced material: blood. V usage is TRBV20-1 and J usage is TRBJ2-5; D remains unclear. The CDR3 DNA is TGCAGTGCTAGATTGTCCGGAGAGCAGTACTTC. This translates into CSARLSGEQYF.